This T cell receptor beta chain derives from a study of shared clonotypes between healthy human individuals. Regarding the study as a whole: It was the non-shared clonotypes that had lower generation probabilities than clonotypes shared by all four donors.

Losses at the gene ends were 6 bases for V and 4 bases for J; bases not matched to a gene: 8. Germline V gene data show CDR1 as MNHNS and CDR2 as SASEGT. The CDR3 is 15 residues long. Assay: immunoSEQ multiplex PCR; the TCRdb copy retains only in-frame clones and omits some. The sample lists about 1.1 million clones; around 78% were seen once. As regards this clone: Antigen unknown.

The genes are TRBV6-1 and TRBJ2-2; 7 nucleotides line up with TRBD1. This TCR was sampled from a man between 18 and 35 years old in good health. Some clones in this sample may be carry-over from other donors' samples. Sequenced sample: memory CD4+ T cells from PBMCs. The subset was: CD45RA-negative fraction. The CDR3 spells CASSSGQRSTGELFF. The CDR3 region has the DNA TGTGCCAGCAGCTCGGGACAGAGATCCACCGGGGAGCTGTTTTTT.